A selection of T cell receptor beta chains follows, all from one sample in a study of CD8 T cells in Susac syndrome. TCRdb processed the immunoSEQ multiplex PCR reads anew with MiXCR; each CDR3 protein has one entry. The sample contains about 240,000 distinct CDR3 sequences, almost 97% of which appear only once. The sequenced sample was CD4+ T cells from PBMCs. The origin of the receptors is a human donor with Susac syndrome. The CDR3 runs from the conserved cysteine through the conserved F or W. The order of the fields is J gene, CDR3 length, D gene, clone size, V gene, CDR3 DNA, CDR3 protein. The D gene is left open where the match is weak. Not every row has a clone size; where given, it reads once, few, many or a size class.

TRBJ2-5 13 NA NA TRBV19 TGTGCCAGTAGTTCGAAGTACCAAGAGACCCAGTACTTC CASSSKYQETQYF
TRBJ2-2 13 NA once TRBV20-1 TGCAGTGCTAGACATCCGGGGGCCGGGGAGCTGTTTTTT CSARHPGAGELFF
TRBJ2-7 15 NA NA TRBV18 TGTGCCAGCTCACCACCCCGCGGCAGTTCCTACGAGCAGTACTTC CASSPPRGSSYEQYF
TRBJ2-1 13 NA NA TRBV3-1 TGTGCCAGCAGCCTGCTGCCCCTGGGTGAGCAGTTCTTC CASSLLPLGEQFF
TRBJ2-1 16 TRBD2 once TRBV24-1 TGTGCCACCAGTGAGTCATCACTAGCGGGAGATGGCGAGCAGTTCTTC CATSESSLAGDGEQFF
TRBJ1-1 22 TRBD1 NA TRBV4-1 TGCGCCAGCAGCCAAGATTCCCCAGGGGGCATTTTGTTAAAGGTGGGGAACACTGAAGCTTTCTTT CASSQDSPGGILLKVGNTEAFF
TRBJ1-1 13 NA NA TRBV30 TGTGCCTGGACGTACAGACCGAACACTGAAGCTTTCTTT CAWTYRPNTEAFF
TRBJ2-1 12 NA NA TRBV20-1 TGCAGTGCTAGAGGCGGGTTCAATGAGCAGTTCTTC CSARGGFNEQFF
TRBJ1-3 18 NA once TRBV29-1 TGCAGCGTTGAGAAACCATCGGCCGGGGCTATCTCTGGAAACACCATATATTTT CSVEKPSAGAISGNTIYF
TRBJ2-3 15 NA NA TRBV7-9 TGTGCCAGCAGCTTAGCGTTTGGGACCACAGATACGCAGTATTTT CASSLAFGTTDTQYF
TRBJ2-5 15 TRBD2 once TRBV6-5 TGTGCCAGCAAAATGGTTATGACTAGCGTGGAGACCCAGTACTTC CASKMVMTSVETQYF
TRBJ1-1 10 NA NA TRBV6-5 TGTGCCAGCAGTTTAGCCCGGGCTTTCTTT CASSLARAFF
TRBJ1-5 13 NA NA TRBV12-3/TRBV12-4 TGTGCCAGCACCCTACGGAGCAATCAGCCCCAGCATTTT CASTLRSNQPQHF
TRBJ2-1 15 TRBD2 NA TRBV7-9 TGTGCCAGCAACCAGACTAGCGGGATACACAATGAGCAGTTCTTC CASNQTSGIHNEQFF
TRBJ1-4 15 TRBD1 NA TRBV19 TGTGCCAGTAGTGGGGGACAGGGTTGGAACGAAAAACTGTTTTTT CASSGGQGWNEKLFF
TRBJ2-5 15 NA NA TRBV3-1 TGTGCCAGCAGCCAAGATCGCGACAGGTCAGAGACCCAGTACTTC CASSQDRDRSETQYF
TRBJ1-5 14 NA once TRBV20-1 TGCAGTGCTAGATCGGATCTTAGCAATCAGCCCCAGCATTTT CSARSDLSNQPQHF
TRBJ2-1 12 TRBD1 NA TRBV24-1 TGTGCCACCAGTGATGACAGGGGAGAGCAGTTCTTC CATSDDRGEQFF
TRBJ2-7 16 TRBD2 NA TRBV20-1 TGCAGTGCCCTGGGGCTGACTAGCGGGGCGGGCTACGAGCAGTACTTC CSALGLTSGAGYEQYF
TRBJ1-2 12 NA NA TRBV25-1 TGTGCCAGCAGTGAGGGGTACTATGGCTACACCTTC CASSEGYYGYTF
TRBJ1-2 16 TRBD1 NA TRBV6-1 TGTGCCAGCAGTCAACGGAGGGGGCGGAGTACCTATGGCTACACCTTC CASSQRRGRSTYGYTF
TRBJ2-5 14 NA NA TRBV15 TGTGCCACCAGCGGGGGAGCCGTTCAAGAGACCCAGTACTTC CATSGGAVQETQYF
TRBJ1-2 12 NA NA TRBV30 TGTGCCTGGAGTGTGGCGGGATATGGCTACACCTTC CAWSVAGYGYTF
TRBJ2-3 14 NA NA TRBV29-1 TGCAGCTCACTCGGGGCAATTAGCACAGATACGCAGTATTTT CSSLGAISTDTQYF
TRBJ2-3 12 NA NA TRBV30 TGTGCCTGGAGTGTAGGTGCAGATACGCAGTATTTT CAWSVGADTQYF
TRBJ1-1 13 NA once TRBV19 TGTGCCAGTAGTATGTTTAGGAACACTGAAGCTTTCTTT CASSMFRNTEAFF
TRBJ2-5 14 NA NA TRBV2 TGTGCCAGCCTTAAACTAGCCCTCCAAGAGACCCAGTACTTC CASLKLALQETQYF
TRBJ2-7 12 NA NA TRBV7-2 TGTGCCAGCAGCCACGAGTGGGACGAGCAGTACTTC CASSHEWDEQYF
TRBJ1-1 13 NA once TRBV25-1 TGTGCCAGCAGTGATACGAATGGGCCGGAAGCTTTCTTT CASSDTNGPEAFF
TRBJ2-3 16 NA NA TRBV20-1 TGCAGTGCCCACAGGGGTCATAGCGGGAGCACAGATACGCAGTATTTT CSAHRGHSGSTDTQYF
TRBJ2-3 14 NA NA TRBV20-1 TGCAGTGCTAGATCATCCGCTAGCCCAGATACGCAGTATTTT CSARSSASPDTQYF
TRBJ2-1 16 NA NA TRBV24-1 TGTGCCACCAGTGAACCCACAGGGAGTAGACACAATGAGCAGTTCTTC CATSEPTGSRHNEQFF
TRBJ2-5 12 NA NA TRBV20-1 TGCAGTGCCGAGAGGGACCAAGAGACCCAGTACTTC CSAERDQETQYF